Each of the 32 T cell receptor beta chains below was sequenced from the same sample in a study of blood T cell repertoires in COVID-19. TCRdb's table, derived via immunoSEQ multiplex PCR, lists solely in-frame clones and lacks some. The table lists some 180,000 clones, roughly 85% of them singletons. Input material: PBMCs or T cells enriched from blood (not recorded which). The receptors originated from a man between 40 and 49 years old who had recovered from COVID-19.

The gene calls are TRBV7-9 and TRBJ2-1, with TRBD2 identical over 8 bases. This CDR3 has 13 amino acids. Germline values: CDR1 SEHNR, CDR2 FQNEAQ (reference sequence). Trimming cost V 5 bases and J 6 bases; bases outside gene matches: 3. CDR3 in DNA: TGTGCCAGCAGCCCGGGAGGGGCCAATGAGCAGTTCTTC. Its protein product is CASSPGGANEQFF.

The chain is built from TRBV7-2 and TRBJ2-7; 11 nucleotides match TRBD2. Trimming removed 7 bases from V and 7 bases from J; junction bases left unmatched: 6. The CDR3 loop spans 13 amino acids. The germline V gene has CDR1 SGHTA and CDR2 FQGNSA. For the CDR3, the DNA is TGTGCCAGCATATTAGCGGGGGGGCATGAGCAGTACTTC. Protein: CASILAGGHEQYF. The whole variable domain, filled in from reference TRBV7-2 and TRBJ2-7, reads GAGVSQSPSNKVTEKGKDVELRCDPISGHTALYWYRQSLGQGLEFLIYFQGNSAPDKSGLPSDRFSAERTGGSVSTLTIQRTQQEDSAVYLCASILAGGHEQYFGPGTRLTVT.

This clone has a single count. The V call is TRBV5-1, the J call TRBJ1-3; TRBD1 matches 9 bases. CDR3 size: 17 residues. Germline V lookup: CDR1 SGHRS, CDR2 YFSETQ. V dropped 0 bases and J dropped 3; count of bases not matched to a gene: 7. The CDR3 DNA reads as TGCGCCAGCAGCTTGGCCGGGACAGGGAACATTGGAAACACCATATATTTT. Translation: CASSLAGTGNIGNTIYF.

This clone was picked up a small number of times. The chain recombines TRBV7-6 with TRBJ2-7; tentative D call: TRBD2 (6 bases). Per the germline V gene, CDR1 is SGHVS and CDR2 is FNYEAQ. Trimming took 4 bases from V and 6 from J, leaving 10 bases between them. The CDR3 extends over 12 amino acids. The CDR3 here is CASSSRGSEQYF. The DNA of the CDR3 is TGTGCCAGCAGCTCCCGGGGGTCCGAGCAGTACTTC.

V usage is TRBV9 and J usage is TRBJ1-4, with TRBD1 matching over 12 bases. V lost 4 bases, J lost 7 bases, and 8 bases stayed unmatched. Germline values: CDR1 SGDLS, CDR2 YYNGEE. The CDR3 is 16 residues long. CDR3 protein: CASSPGQGARGEKLFF. In DNA form, the CDR3 reads TGTGCCAGCAGCCCGGGACAGGGGGCTAGGGGTGAAAAACTGTTTTTT.

The chain is built from TRBV2 and TRBJ1-1; 7 positions agree with TRBD1. Germline loops: CDR1 SNHLY, CDR2 FYNNEI. Trimming at V came to 6 bases and at J to 1 base, leaving 8 bases not matched to a gene. This CDR3 spans 15 amino acids. CDR3 bases: TGTGCCAGCAGGAAGGGTGAGGGGGCGAACACTGAAGCTTTCTTT. This encodes CASRKGEGANTEAFF.

The DNA of the CDR3 is TGCGCCAGCAGCCAAGTATCAGGGAACTATGGCTACACCTTC. This gives the protein CASSQVSGNYGYTF. This chain joins TRBV4-1 and TRBJ1-2, with D perhaps TRBD1 (5 bases). V gave up 1 base and J gave up 2 bases, with 8 bases separating them. CDR1 is MGHRA and CDR2 is YSYEKL in the germline V gene. The CDR3 covers 14 residues.

The CDR3 spells CASSQDVLADVEQFF. As DNA, the CDR3 is TGTGCCAGCAGCCAAGATGTGCTAGCGGACGTGGAGCAGTTCTTC. V usage is TRBV4-2 and J usage is TRBJ2-1, with TRBD2 identical over 7 bases. The CDR3 has 15 amino acids. Trimming removed 0 bases from V and 10 bases from J; junction bases left unmatched: 9. Per germline, CDR1 LGHNA and CDR2 YNFKEQ.

The CDR3 reads CASSERTVLHLGQFF. DNA for the CDR3: TGTGCCAGCAGTGAAAGGACAGTTCTACATCTGGGGCAGTTCTTC. The V and J genes are TRBV6-1 and TRBJ2-1, with D maybe TRBD1 (6 bases). This CDR3 has 15 amino acids. With 2 bases removed from V and 12 bases from J, the gap between germline ends came to 20 bases. The germline V gene encodes CDR1 MNHNS and CDR2 SASEGT.

By proportion, this clone is medium-sized (0.01 to 0.1%). This chain uses TRBV27 with TRBJ2-1; the D gene is possibly TRBD1 (5 bases). The CDR3 runs 15 residues. Germline-derived CDR1 and CDR2 are MNHEY and SMNVEV (reference sequence). V was trimmed by 6 bases and J by 7 bases, leaving 19 bases between them. In nucleotides, the CDR3 is TGTGCCAGCAGCCGTGGACAAAGTACACGGAATGAGCAGTTCTTC. It yields the protein CASSRGQSTRNEQFF.

The chain combines TRBV5-5 with TRBJ1-1; D may be TRBD1 (5 bases). This CDR3 has 16 amino acids. The V end lost 0 bases, the J end lost 3 bases, and 15 bases lay between the germline ends. Germline V lookup: CDR1 SGHKS, CDR2 YYEKEE (reference sequence). CDR3 residues: CASSLGAGQGDTEAFF. DNA for the CDR3: TGTGCCAGCAGCTTGGGGGCTGGGCAAGGGGACACTGAAGCTTTCTTT.

The gene calls are TRBV3-1 (or the pseudogene TRBV3-2) and TRBJ2-1; D possibly corresponds to TRBD2 (6 bases). Trimming stripped 0 bases from V and 7 bases from J, with 19 bases between. Germline CDR1 and CDR2: LGHDT and YNNKEL (reference sequence). CDR3 length: 17 residues. This CDR3 reads CASSQDLDRLAPNEQFF. Written as DNA, the CDR3 is TGTGCCAGCAGCCAAGATTTGGATAGGCTAGCGCCGAATGAGCAGTTCTTC.

This clone appeared a few times. V usage is TRBV5-4 and J usage is TRBJ1-2; perhaps TRBD1 as D (6 bases). In germline, CDR1 is SGHNT, CDR2 YYREEE (reference sequence). The CDR3 runs to 15 residues. V shed 3 bases and J shed 2 bases, with 14 bases lying between them. CDR3 sequence reads: CASSSPDRPNYGYTF. The CDR3 DNA follows: TGTGCCAGCAGCTCGCCGGACAGACCGAACTATGGCTACACCTTC.

The genes are TRBV7-2 and TRBJ2-5; 9 positions agree with TRBD2. The V gene's germline CDR1 is SGHTA and CDR2 FQGNSA. This CDR3 has 15 amino acids. V trimming: 3 bases; J trimming: 5 bases; junction bases outside the gene matches: 7. The CDR3 protein is CASSLGGGAFETQYF. CDR3 bases: TGTGCCAGCAGCTTGGGCGGGGGGGCCTTCGAGACCCAGTACTTC.

This chain links TRBV5-6 with TRBJ1-6, with 7 bases identical to TRBD1. There are 14 residues in the CDR3. Germline values: CDR1 SGHDT, CDR2 YYEEEE. Unmatched junction bases numbered 4, after V lost 3 bases and J lost 7 bases. DNA of the CDR3: TGTGCCAGCAGCTCCGGGACAGTCAATTCACCCCTCCACTTT. Translating gives CASSSGTVNSPLHF. Based on the CDR3 plus reference TRBV5-6 and TRBJ1-6, the full variable domain is DAGVTQSPTHLIKTRGQQVTLRCSPKSGHDTVSWYQQALGQGPQFIFQYYEEEERQRGNFPDRFSGHQFPNYSSELNVNALLLGDSALYLCASSSGTVNSPLHFGNGTRLTVT.

The chain joins TRBV5-1 to TRBJ2-7; TRBD2 matches 11 bases. The J segment lost 4 bases and the V segment lost 0 bases, leaving 3 bases of the junction unmatched. This CDR3 comprises 15 residues. Germline V gives CDR1 SGHRS, CDR2 YFSETQ. The chain's CDR3 is CASSLVSSGRYEQYF. The CDR3 DNA reads TGCGCCAGCAGCTTGGTTTCTAGCGGGAGGTACGAGCAGTACTTC.

This chain connects TRBV30 to TRBJ2-3; possibly TRBD2 for D (5 bases). CDR1 and CDR2 from the germline V gene are GTSNPN and SVGIG (reference sequence). The CDR3 covers 14 residues. Trimming removed 8 bases from V and 1 base from J, with 16 bases in between. The CDR3 region has the DNA TGTGCCCACGACTATCTACGCGGCACAGATACGCAGTATTTT. Protein: CAHDYLRGTDTQYF.

This sequence joins TRBV29-1 and TRBJ1-1; weak D call: TRBD1 (6 bases). The length of the CDR3 is 15 residues. The germline V gene has CDR1 SQVTM and CDR2 ANQGSEA. V gave up 3 bases and J gave up 2 bases, with 16 bases separating them. The CDR3 DNA reads TGCAGCGTTGATCGGGGGGCCTCCCCCAACACTGAAGCTTTCTTT. Amino acids: CSVDRGASPNTEAFF.

Only one count was recorded for this clone. This rearrangement joins TRBV13 to TRBJ1-2; D is undetermined. Trimming stripped 5 bases from V and 3 bases from J, with 4 bases between. The CDR3 length is 11 residues. Germline CDR1 PRHDT, CDR2 FYEKMQ (reference sequence). The CDR3 sequence: CASSRDYGYTF. In DNA, the CDR3 is TGTGCCAGCAGCCGAGACTATGGCTACACCTTC.

In regard to this clone: This sample includes further DNA sequences coding for the same CDR3. The chain carries TRBV9 and TRBJ1-3; no firm D call. The CDR3 is made up of 16 amino acids. Between the trimmed V and J ends, which lost 4 bases and 2 bases, there was a span of 16 bases. CDR1 SGDLS and CDR2 YYNGEE come from the germline V gene. CDR3: CASSSWRGEPGNTIYF. The CDR3 coding sequence is TGTGCCAGCAGCTCTTGGCGCGGGGAGCCTGGAAACACCATATATTTT.

The chain uses TRBV28 and TRBJ1-1; tentatively, D is TRBD1 (6 bases). Trimming removed 6 bases from V and 7 bases from J, with 15 bases in between. This CDR3 comprises 13 residues. The V gene's germline CDR1 is MDHEN and CDR2 SYDVKM. The CDR3 DNA reads as TGTGCCAGCAGCCCAGGGGATACCCTTGAAGCTTTCTTT. The encoded protein is CASSPGDTLEAFF.

The chain has TRBV12-3 or TRBV12-4 and TRBJ1-2; the match to TRBD1 covers 7 bases. There are 13 residues in the CDR3. V shed 9 bases, J shed 4 bases, and the junction held 8 bases outside the gene matches. The CDR3 loop is CASNLGGAYGYTF. Written as DNA, the CDR3 is TGTGCCAGTAATTTAGGGGGCGCCTATGGCTACACCTTC.

This clone is a singleton in its sample. The genes are TRBV7-2 and TRBJ1-5; no clear D gene. The CDR3 loop spans 12 amino acids. V shed 3 bases and J shed 6 bases, with 6 bases lying between them. Germline loops: CDR1 SGHTA, CDR2 FQGNSA. In DNA, the CDR3 is TGTGCCAGCAGCTTCCCGGGTCAGCCCCAGCATTTT. Translating gives CASSFPGQPQHF.

The rearrangement joins TRBV3-1 (or the pseudogene TRBV3-2) to TRBJ1-2, with 7 bases aligning to TRBD1. J was trimmed by 4 bases and V by 3 bases; bases with no gene match: 2. The CDR3 is made up of 13 amino acids. Germline CDR1 reads LGHDT; CDR2 reads YNNKEL (reference sequence). CDR3 bases: TGTGCCAGCAGCCAGACAGGGTCCTATGGCTACACCTTC. Its translation: CASSQTGSYGYTF.

V gene TRBV9 combines with J gene TRBJ1-1, with 11 bases aligning to TRBD1. This CDR3 is 14 amino acids long. CDR1 and CDR2 (germline): SGDLS, YYNGEE. The junction had 2 bases not matched to a gene; V was cut back by 4 bases and J by 3 bases. In nucleotides, the CDR3 is TGTGCCAGCAGCCAGGGACAGGGGGACACTGAAGCTTTCTTT. Its translation: CASSQGQGDTEAFF. Full variable domain (rest looked up from reference TRBV9 and TRBJ1-1): DSGVTQTPKHLITATGQRVTLRCSPRSGDLSVYWYQQSLDQGLQFLIQYYNGEERAKGNILERFSAQQFPDLHSELNLSSLELGDSALYFCASSQGQGDTEAFFGQGTRLTVV.

The chain couples TRBV5-1 to TRBJ2-7; TRBD2 matches 9 bases. The CDR3 consists of 15 residues. Germline-derived CDR1 and CDR2 are SGHRS and YFSETQ. V lost 3 bases to trimming and J lost 4 bases; unmatched junction nucleotides: 8. CDR3 in amino acids: CASSWDPSGTYEQYF. The CDR3 region has the DNA TGCGCCAGCAGCTGGGACCCTAGCGGGACTTACGAGCAGTACTTC.

The sample holds one count of this clone. The rearrangement links TRBV5-1 to TRBJ1-1, with D uncertain. The CDR3 runs 12 residues. CDR1 is SGHRS and CDR2 is YFSETQ in the germline V gene. V was clipped by 1 base and J by 7 bases, with 8 bases between them. This CDR3 is CASSLYEGEAFF. CDR3 DNA: TGCGCCAGCAGCTTGTACGAGGGTGAAGCTTTCTTT.

This chain joins TRBV6-4 and TRBJ1-2, with unresolved D. Trimming pared 2 bases from V and 4 bases from J, leaving 5 bases between. This CDR3 spans 12 amino acids. The germline CDR1 and CDR2 sequences are MRHNA and SNTAGT. The CDR3: CASSDNSYGYTF. In nucleotides, the CDR3 is TGTGCCAGCAGTGACAACTCCTATGGCTACACCTTC.

This chain uses TRBV3-1 (or the pseudogene TRBV3-2) with TRBJ2-7; 7 bases align to TRBD1. The CDR3 contains 14 residues. From germline, CDR1 is LGHDT and CDR2 YNNKEL (reference sequence). J was trimmed by 4 bases and V by 2 bases; bases with no gene match: 5. Here the CDR3 DNA reads TGTGCCAGCAGCCAACGGGGACAGCAGTACGAGCAGTACTTC. Residues: CASSQRGQQYEQYF.

The J gene is TRBJ2-1, the V gene TRBV18; 8 nucleotides line up with TRBD2. This CDR3 has 15 residues. V was clipped by 6 bases and J by 7 bases; unmatched bases: 11. Germline V gene data show CDR1 as KGHSH and CDR2 as LQKENI. The CDR3 DNA follows: TGTGCCAGCTCCGGGGGGGCGGGAGACAAGAATGAGCAGTTCTTC. Amino acid sequence: CASSGGAGDKNEQFF. The whole variable domain, filled in from reference TRBV18 and TRBJ2-1, reads NAGVMQNPRHLVRRRGQEARLRCSPMKGHSHVYWYRQLPEEGLKFMVYLQKENIIDESGMPKERFSAEFPKEGPSILRIQQVVRGDSAAYFCASSGGAGDKNEQFFGPGTRLTVL.

This sequence joins TRBV11-3 and TRBJ2-1; D remains ambiguous. Germline V gives CDR1 SGHNT, CDR2 YENEEA. The CDR3 extends over 12 amino acids. The ends were cut back, 4 bases at V and 7 bases at J, with 8 bases in the middle. The CDR3 coding sequence is TGTGCCAGCAGCTATAATATGAATGAGCAGTTCTTC. It is translated as CASSYNMNEQFF.

The chain carries TRBV2 and TRBJ1-1; a possible D gene is TRBD1 (5 bases). Germline CDR1 and CDR2: SNHLY and FYNNEI. V was cut by 2 bases and J by 3 bases, with 13 bases left in between. The CDR3 length is 15 residues. CDR3 sequence: CASSERQGGYTEAFF. CDR3 sequence (DNA): TGTGCCAGCAGTGAACGGCAGGGAGGATACACTGAAGCTTTCTTT. The full variable domain, completed using reference TRBV2 and TRBJ1-1, is EPEVTQTPSHQVTQMGQEVILRCVPISNHLYFYWYRQILGQKVEFLVSFYNNEISEKSEIFDDQFSVERPDGSNFTLKIRSTKLEDSAMYFCASSERQGGYTEAFFGQGTRLTVV.